This TCR beta chain was retrieved from a study of shared clonotypes between healthy human individuals. Study information: The donor group consisted of two women and three men, aged 18 to 49.

Execution of the assay was at deep level. Template amounts of about 270 ng DNA, around 31,000 T cell genomes, were employed in unsorted PBMC replicate PCRs. The sequencing of unsorted PBMC DNA took place on ten immunoSEQ deep assay plates. Profiling relied on immunoSEQ multiplex PCR, and the TCRdb table lists in-frame clones only, not all of them. This sample has about 490,000 clones; more than 75% occur once, and the top ten carry around 12%. This clonotype was obtained from a woman aged 40 to 50 in good health. Some clones in this sample may be carry-over from other donors' samples. The sequencing sample was made of PBMCs.

CDR3 in amino acids: CASSSLAGGPYEQYF. The CDR3 DNA follows: TGTGCCAGCAGCTCCCTAGCGGGAGGGCCTTACGAGCAGTACTTC. V is TRBV7-9 and J is TRBJ2-7; 12 bases fit TRBD2. This CDR3 region has 15 residues. With V trimmed by 4 bases and J by 4 bases, 5 bases remained unmatched. Germline CDR1 SEHNR, CDR2 FQNEAQ (reference sequence). The complete variable domain, with remaining parts taken from reference TRBV7-9 and TRBJ2-7, reads DTGVSQNPRHKITKRGQNVTFRCDPISEHNRLYWYRQTLGQGPEFLTYFQNEAQLEKSRLLSDRFSAERPKGSFSTLEIQRTEQGDSAMYLCASSSLAGGPYEQYFGPGTRLTVT.